Shown below are 19 T cell receptor beta chains from a single sample sequenced in a study of T cell changes during pregnancy in multiple sclerosis. Data came from immunoSEQ multiplex PCR; TCRdb stores just in-frame clones and leaves some out. The sample lists approximately 74,000 clones; more than 85% were seen once. Here the sequenced sample was peripheral blood, taken before pregnancy. The source of these receptors is a female donor with multiple sclerosis, enrolled in a pregnancy study.

This chain joins TRBV7-2 and TRBJ2-7; TRBD2 is a possible D gene (7 bases). The germline V gene has CDR1 SGHTA and CDR2 FQGNSA. Trimming removed 7 bases from V and 2 bases from J, with 15 bases in between. The CDR3 is 14 amino acids. CDR3 sequence: CASTSSGGPYEQYF. In DNA form, the CDR3 reads TGTGCCAGCACCTCTTCGGGGGGCCCCTACGAGCAGTACTTC.

The chain links TRBV23-1 to TRBJ1-2; perhaps TRBD1 as D (6 bases). TRBV23-1 is treated as an ORF (open reading frame) with a function not yet certain. The ends were cut back, 3 bases at V and 2 bases at J, with 25 bases in the middle. This CDR3 contains 19 residues. The CDR3 loop reads CASSQKNPRQAGQNYGYTF. The CDR3, as DNA: TGCGCCAGCAGTCAGAAAAACCCCCGACAGGCTGGGCAAAACTATGGCTACACCTTC.

The CDR3 here is CASSLYSSSYEQYF. The DNA for the CDR3 is TGTGCCAGCAGTTTATACAGTAGCTCCTACGAGCAGTACTTC. The V and J genes are TRBV6-5 and TRBJ2-7, with D hard to call. CDR1 is MNHEY and CDR2 is SVGAGI in the germline V gene. This CDR3 contains 14 residues. V was pared by 4 bases and J by 0 bases, with 10 bases between.

The chain recombines TRBV27 with TRBJ2-7; 9 bases align to TRBD2. The trim removed 6 bases at V and 3 bases at J, leaving 27 bases unmatched. CDR1 MNHEY and CDR2 SMNVEV come from the germline V gene (reference sequence). The CDR3 covers 21 residues. In nucleotides, the CDR3 is TGTGCCAGCAGCCAAAATCAAAGGGGGCTAGCGGGGCGCTGGAGAGTCTACGAGCAGTACTTC. Its protein is CASSQNQRGLAGRWRVYEQYF.

The DNA of the CDR3 is TGCGCCAGCCGCCGGGAACACAACACCGGGGAGCTGTTTTTT. Amino acids: CASRREHNTGELFF. This chain uses TRBV5-1 with TRBJ2-2; D is possibly TRBD2 (5 bases). V gave up 7 bases and J gave up 2 bases, with 12 bases separating them. This CDR3 spans 14 amino acids. Germline V gene lookup returns CDR1 SGHRS and CDR2 YFSETQ. Full variable domain (rest looked up from reference TRBV5-1 and TRBJ2-2): KAGVTQTPRYLIKTRGQQVTLSCSPISGHRSVSWYQQTPGQGLQFLFEYFSETQRNKGNFPGRFSGRQFSNSRSEMNVSTLELGDSALYLCASRREHNTGELFFGEGSRLTVL.

This chain joins TRBV2 and TRBJ2-7; 9 nucleotides match TRBD2. The CDR3 is made up of 15 amino acids. Germline assignment: CDR1 SNHLY and CDR2 FYNNEI. The V and J ends lost 8 bases and 2 bases, in that order; junction bases with no gene match: 10. The CDR3, as DNA: TGTGCCAGCTCTGCGGGGGGGGGAGCTACCTACGAGCAGTACTTC. It codes for CASSAGGGATYEQYF.

The genes are TRBV7-8 and TRBJ1-2; 9 bases fit TRBD1. V shed 5 bases and J 6 bases; nucleotides not matched to a gene: 13. The CDR3 extends over 16 amino acids. Germline V CDR1 and CDR2: SGHVS, FQNEAQ. CDR3 DNA sequence: TGTGCCAGCAGCGGGGACAGGGTTCAACCCGGTGATGGCTACACCTTC. This translates into CASSGDRVQPGDGYTF.

The rearrangement uses TRBV18 and TRBJ2-3; no clear D gene. Trimming removed 2 bases at V and 0 bases at J, with 15 bases between. CDR3 length: 17 residues. Germline loops: CDR1 KGHSH, CDR2 LQKENI. The CDR3 DNA follows: TGTGCCAGCTCACCAGTCGAGCGCTCCCCTAGCACAGATACGCAGTATTTT. Its translation: CASSPVERSPSTDTQYF.

V usage is TRBV30 and J usage is TRBJ1-3, with D hard to call. The V gene lost 0 bases and the J gene lost 1 base, with 10 bases spanning the gap. This CDR3 has 15 residues. The germline gives CDR1 GTSNPN, CDR2 SVGIG (reference sequence). CDR3 residues: CAWSVASTSGNTIYF. The CDR3, as DNA: TGTGCCTGGAGTGTAGCATCAACTTCTGGAAACACCATATATTTT.

The chain uses TRBV9 and TRBJ1-1, with D possibly TRBD1 on 6 matching bases. Looked up from germline, CDR1 is SGDLS and CDR2 is YYNGEE. Trimming cost V 5 bases and J 4 bases, with 18 bases left between them. The CDR3 runs to 15 residues. The CDR3, as DNA: TGTGCCAGCAGTCTGACGGGGGGGCCGGGCACTGAAGCTTTCTTT. This codes for CASSLTGGPGTEAFF. The full variable domain, completed using reference TRBV9 and TRBJ1-1, is DSGVTQTPKHLITATGQRVTLRCSPRSGDLSVYWYQQSLDQGLQFLIQYYNGEERAKGNILERFSAQQFPDLHSELNLSSLELGDSALYFCASSLTGGPGTEAFFGQGTRLTVV.

The rearrangement links TRBV29-1 to TRBJ2-4; D gene uncertain. CDR3 length equals 15 residues. Germline CDR1 reads SQVTM; CDR2 reads ANQGSEA. The ends were cut back, 6 bases at V and 0 bases at J, with 15 bases in the middle. The CDR3 loop is CSVLSQFLAKNIQYF. In DNA form, the CDR3 reads TGCAGCGTCCTATCCCAATTTTTAGCCAAAAACATTCAGTACTTC. Drawing the rest from reference TRBV29-1 and TRBJ2-4, the complete variable domain is SAVISQKPSRDICQRGTSLTIQCQVDSQVTMMFWYRQQPGQSLTLIATANQGSEATYESGFVIDKFPISRPNLTFSTLTVSNMSPEDSSIYLCSVLSQFLAKNIQYFGAGTRLSVL.

This clone showed up just once. V is TRBV5-6 and J is TRBJ2-5; 8 positions agree with TRBD2. CDR1 is SGHDT and CDR2 is YYEEEE in the germline V gene. The CDR3 sequence is 15 residues long. With V trimmed by 4 bases and J by 1 base, 6 bases remained unmatched. In nucleotides, the CDR3 is TGTGCCAGCAGCACGGCGGGGGGTCCCCAAGAGACCCAGTACTTC. Translation: CASSTAGGPQETQYF.

The chain combines TRBV19 with TRBJ1-1; 8 nucleotides agree with TRBD1. CDR1 and CDR2 (germline): LNHDA, SQIVND (reference sequence). V trimming: 7 bases; J trimming: 8 bases; junction bases outside the gene matches: 15. The CDR3 covers 15 residues. The CDR3 here is CASKTGETGETEAFF. CDR3 nucleotide sequence: TGTGCCAGTAAAACGGGGGAGACAGGGGAGACAGAAGCTTTCTTT.

The chain employs TRBV7-9 and TRBJ2-1; TRBD2 aligns across 11 bases. CDR3 length: 15 residues. V was pared by 5 bases and J by 5 bases, with 5 bases of the junction left unmatched. CDR1 SEHNR and CDR2 FQNEAQ come from the germline V gene (reference sequence). The CDR3 loop is CASSATSGSHNEQFF. The CDR3 DNA is TGTGCCAGCAGCGCCACTAGCGGGAGTCACAATGAGCAGTTCTTC.

J is TRBJ2-3 and V is TRBV10-2; weak D call: TRBD2 (5 bases). Trimming pared 0 bases from V and 4 bases from J, leaving 8 bases between. This CDR3 contains 14 residues. Germline CDR1 is WSHSY and CDR2 is SAAADI. CDR3 DNA sequence: TGCGCCAGCAGTGAGTCCGGGATCCCAGATACGCAGTATTTT. As protein: CASSESGIPDTQYF.

The V call is TRBV4-3, the J call TRBJ1-1; D not resolved. Trimming took off 0 bases at V and 12 bases at J, with 17 bases between the two ends. Germline lookup yields CDR1 LGHNA and CDR2 YSLEER. This CDR3 is built from 14 residues. The CDR3 loop is CASSQDEGQTQTFF. CDR3 in DNA: TGCGCCAGCAGCCAAGATGAGGGCCAGACTCAAACTTTCTTT.

V and J are TRBV6-1 and TRBJ1-5; D is unresolved. Germline lookup yields CDR1 MNHNS and CDR2 SASEGT. V lost 3 bases and J lost 5, with 11 bases in between. The CDR3 length is 14 residues. The DNA for the CDR3 is TGTGCCAGCAGTGAGAGGGCGGATTATCAGCCCCAGCATTTT. As protein: CASSERADYQPQHF.

The V gene is TRBV6-4, the J gene TRBJ2-1, with D hard to call. Trimming took off 0 bases at V and 7 bases at J, with 7 bases between the two ends. CDR1 and CDR2 (germline): MRHNA, SNTAGT. There are 13 residues in the CDR3. CDR3 sequence: CASSDSSSNEQFF. The DNA for the CDR3 is TGTGCCAGCAGTGACTCTAGTTCTAATGAGCAGTTCTTC.

This clone appeared a single time. The chain carries TRBV4-1 and TRBJ2-6; 8 bases agree with TRBD1. Germline assignment: CDR1 MGHRA and CDR2 YSYEKL. CDR3 length: 19 residues. V gave up 1 base and J gave up 1 base; unmatched junction bases: 9. CDR3 sequence: CASSQGGVRGPSGANVLTF. CDR3 in DNA: TGCGCCAGCAGCCAAGGGGGCGTCAGGGGGCCTTCTGGGGCCAACGTCCTGACTTTC.